The text below deals with one TCR beta chain. This specimen belongs to a study of blood T cell repertoires in COVID-19. Background on the study: Samples taken during acute and convalescent COVID-19 were collected in the United States, Italy and Spain.

TCRdb's table, derived via immunoSEQ multiplex PCR, lists solely in-frame clones and lacks some. In the table there are approximately 300,000 clones, 70% to 90% of which are singletons. This CDR3 is 14 amino acids long. V was shortened by 10 bases and J by 2 bases, with 12 bases between the two germline ends. Germline CDR1 MNHEY, CDR2 SVGAGI. Categorization into cohorts depended on clinical history that participants reported. Cohort 3 donors counted as recovered after two negative PCRs, clearance, or resolved symptoms. The chain joins TRBV6-5 to TRBJ2-6, with D possibly being TRBD2 (6 bases). The sequenced sample was PBMCs or T cells enriched from blood (not recorded which). The source is a woman in her 30s who had recovered from COVID-19. CDR3 in amino acids: CATGGRAGANVLTF. CDR3 nucleotide sequence: TGTGCCACCGGGGGTAGGGCTGGGGCCAACGTCCTGACTTTC.